The source of this T cell receptor beta chain is a study of blood T cell repertoires in COVID-19. CDR3 length equals 17 residues. Trimming removed 5 bases from V and 3 bases from J; junction bases left unmatched: 8. Germline CDR1 SGHTA, CDR2 FQGTGA. Clones were sequenced by immunoSEQ multiplex PCR, and TCRdb holds only the in-frame ones, with some missing. This table has approximately 300,000 clones, 85% appearing once. V usage is TRBV7-3 and J usage is TRBJ2-2, with 11 bases lining up with TRBD2. The sample was PBMCs or T cells enriched from blood (not recorded which). The clonotype comes from a woman under 40 who had been exposed to COVID-19. CDR3 nucleotide sequence: TGTGCCAGCAGCGCACAACTAGCGGGAGTCGACACCGGGGAGCTGTTTTTT. Amino acid sequence: CASSAQLAGVDTGELFF.